This record concerns one TCR beta chain sequence. The sample originates from a study of blood T cell repertoires in COVID-19. Study-level background: From T cells, B-cell-depleted T cells, or PBMCs came the material, which was cDNA or gDNA.

In the authors' methods: Amplification from reference gene primers served as the basis for estimated nucleated cell counts. Data came from immunoSEQ multiplex PCR; TCRdb stores just in-frame clones and leaves some out. V, J and clone size derive from that table, while D and trimming were established from the DNA sequence. There are 170,000 or so clones in the sample; 60% to 80% occur only once, and approximately 27% lies in the top ten. The germline gives CDR1 SGHRS, CDR2 YFSETQ. The ends were cut back, 3 bases at V and 1 base at J, with 7 bases in the middle. The CDR3 is made up of 13 amino acids. J is TRBJ2-5 and V is TRBV5-1, with a possible D match to TRBD2 (6 bases). This sequence was found in a woman aged 70-85 years with acute or convalescent COVID-19. Sequencing was carried out using peripheral blood. This CDR3 reads CASSWGLQETQYF. CDR3 sequence (DNA): TGCGCCAGCAGCTGGGGACTCCAAGAGACCCAGTACTTC.